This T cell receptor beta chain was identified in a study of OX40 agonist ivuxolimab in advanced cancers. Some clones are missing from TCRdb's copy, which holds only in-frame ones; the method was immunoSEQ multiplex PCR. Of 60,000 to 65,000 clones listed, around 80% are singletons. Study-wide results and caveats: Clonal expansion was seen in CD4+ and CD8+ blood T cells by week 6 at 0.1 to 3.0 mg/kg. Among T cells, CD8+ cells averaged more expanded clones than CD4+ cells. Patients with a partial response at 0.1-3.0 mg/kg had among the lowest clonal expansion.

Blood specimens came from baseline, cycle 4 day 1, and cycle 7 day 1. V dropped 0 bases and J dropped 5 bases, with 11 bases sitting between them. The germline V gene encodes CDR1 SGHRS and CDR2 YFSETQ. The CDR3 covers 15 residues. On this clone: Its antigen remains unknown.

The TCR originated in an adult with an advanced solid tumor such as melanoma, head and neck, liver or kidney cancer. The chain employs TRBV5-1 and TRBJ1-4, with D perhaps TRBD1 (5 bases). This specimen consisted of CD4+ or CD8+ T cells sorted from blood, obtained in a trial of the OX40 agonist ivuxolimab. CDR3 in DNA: TGCGCCAGCAGCTTGGTTTCAGAGGGGAATGAAAAACTGTTTTTT. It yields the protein CASSLVSEGNEKLFF.